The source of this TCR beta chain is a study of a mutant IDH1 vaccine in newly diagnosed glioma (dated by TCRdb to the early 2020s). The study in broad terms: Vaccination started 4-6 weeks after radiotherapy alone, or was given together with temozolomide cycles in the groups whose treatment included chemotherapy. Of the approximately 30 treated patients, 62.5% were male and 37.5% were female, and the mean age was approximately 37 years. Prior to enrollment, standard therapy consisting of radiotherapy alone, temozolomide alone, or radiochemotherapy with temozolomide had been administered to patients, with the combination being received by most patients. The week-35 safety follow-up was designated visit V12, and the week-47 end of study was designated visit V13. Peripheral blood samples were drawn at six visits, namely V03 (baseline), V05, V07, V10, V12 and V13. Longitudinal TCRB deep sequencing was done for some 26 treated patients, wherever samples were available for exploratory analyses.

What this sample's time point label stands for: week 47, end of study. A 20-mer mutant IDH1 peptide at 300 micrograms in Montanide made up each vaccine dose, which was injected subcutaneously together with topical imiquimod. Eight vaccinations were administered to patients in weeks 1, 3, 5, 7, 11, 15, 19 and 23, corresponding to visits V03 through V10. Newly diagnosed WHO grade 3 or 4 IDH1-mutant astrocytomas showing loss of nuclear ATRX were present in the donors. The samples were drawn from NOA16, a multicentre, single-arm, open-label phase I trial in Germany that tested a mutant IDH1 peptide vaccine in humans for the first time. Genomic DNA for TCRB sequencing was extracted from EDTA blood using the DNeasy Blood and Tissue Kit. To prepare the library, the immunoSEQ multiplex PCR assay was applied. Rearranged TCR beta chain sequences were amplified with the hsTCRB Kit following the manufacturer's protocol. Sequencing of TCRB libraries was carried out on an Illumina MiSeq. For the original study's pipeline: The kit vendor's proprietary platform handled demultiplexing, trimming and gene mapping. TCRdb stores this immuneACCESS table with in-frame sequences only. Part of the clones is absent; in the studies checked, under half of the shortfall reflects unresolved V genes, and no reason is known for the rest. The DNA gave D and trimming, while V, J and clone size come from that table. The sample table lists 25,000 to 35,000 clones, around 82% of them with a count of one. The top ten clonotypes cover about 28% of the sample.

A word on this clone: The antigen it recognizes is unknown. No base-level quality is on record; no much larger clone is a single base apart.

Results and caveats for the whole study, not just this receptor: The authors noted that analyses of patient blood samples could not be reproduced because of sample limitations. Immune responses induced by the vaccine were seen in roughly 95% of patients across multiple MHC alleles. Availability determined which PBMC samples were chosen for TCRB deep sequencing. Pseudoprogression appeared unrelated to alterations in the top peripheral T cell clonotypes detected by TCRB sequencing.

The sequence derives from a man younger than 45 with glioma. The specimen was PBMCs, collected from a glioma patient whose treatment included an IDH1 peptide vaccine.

The CDR3 in this case is CASSPATDQYF. The bases read TGTGCCAGCTCCCCGGCGACGGACCAGTACTTC. The sequence is built from TRBV18 and TRBJ2-7; no D segment can be confidently identified. Per the germline V gene, KGHSH is the CDR1 and LQKENI is the CDR2. V is pared back by 6 bases and J by 10 bases, with 13 bases lying between the germline termini. The CDR3 spans 11 residues, from the cysteine through the phenylalanine. This entry keeps only the CDR3 DNA: 33 bases, framed from base 1.